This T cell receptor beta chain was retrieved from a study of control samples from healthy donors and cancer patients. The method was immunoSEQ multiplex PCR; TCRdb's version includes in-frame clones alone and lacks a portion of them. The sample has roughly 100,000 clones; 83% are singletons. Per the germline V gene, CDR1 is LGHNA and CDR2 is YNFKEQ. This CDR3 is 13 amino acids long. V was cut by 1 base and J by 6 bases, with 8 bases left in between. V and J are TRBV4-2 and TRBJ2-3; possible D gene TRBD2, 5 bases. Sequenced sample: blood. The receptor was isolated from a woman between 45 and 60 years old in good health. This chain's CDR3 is CASSQAPGDTQYF. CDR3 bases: TGTGCCAGCAGCCAAGCCCCGGGGGATACGCAGTATTTT.